The 23 T cell receptor beta chains listed next were all sequenced from one sample in a study of CD8+CD57+ T cells in acquired aplastic anemia. Profiling of TCR beta VDJ combinations and CDR3 sequences used genomic DNA as template. TCRdb ran MiXCR on the reads and lists one entry per CDR3 protein. The top ten hold under 0.95% of the sample, which has hundreds of thousands of distinct CDR3 sequences, under 40% seen once. All patients picked for sequencing had shown, by flow cytometry, an expansion of CD8+CD57+ cells. Sequencing was carried out using sorted CD4+, CD8+, or CD8+CD57+ T cells (not recorded which) from PBMCs. These TCRs come from a human donor with aplastic anemia.

This chain joins TRBV25-1 and TRBJ2-7, with TRBD1 matching 9 bases. Trimming at V came to 4 bases and at J to 2 bases, leaving 12 bases not matched to a gene. The CDR3 is 17 amino acids. Germline V lookup: CDR1 MGHDK, CDR2 SYGVNS. The CDR3 DNA reads as TGTGCCAGCAGTGGGGTGGGACAGGGTTCTAGGCCCTACGAGCAGTACTTC. Its translation is CASSGVGQGSRPYEQYF.

As concerns this clonotype: A read error may produce the germline difference seen at one junction end. The V gene is TRBV10-3, the J gene TRBJ1-5; 7 bases align to TRBD1. Per germline, CDR1 ENHRY and CDR2 SYGVKD. The CDR3 has 15 residues. CDR3 region: CASSPHQGDYQPQHF. The CDR3 DNA is TGTGCCAGCAGTCCCCACCAGGGGGACTATCAGCCCCAGCATTTT.

The table lists this clonotype with many counts. The V gene is TRBV13, the J gene TRBJ1-2; 7 positions match TRBD1. The germline V gene has CDR1 PRHDT and CDR2 FYEKMQ (reference sequence). The J segment lost 6 bases and the V segment lost 4 bases, leaving 11 bases of the junction unmatched. The CDR3 loop spans 15 amino acids. CDR3 sequence (DNA): TGTGCCAGCAGCTCGGGACAGTTGAGGAGCGATGGCTACACCTTC. Protein product: CASSSGQLRSDGYTF.

The sample holds many counts of this clonotype. V and J are TRBV6-1 and TRBJ1-2, with D uncertain. This CDR3 has 11 amino acids. V was clipped by 6 bases and J by 8 bases, with 10 bases between them. The germline V gene encodes CDR1 MNHNS and CDR2 SASEGT. CDR3 sequence (DNA): TGTGCCAGCAGGAGAAGTGGCGGCTACACCTTC. Its protein product is CASRRSGGYTF.

The chain uses TRBV30 and TRBJ1-5; D not certain. The germline gives CDR1 GTSNPN, CDR2 SVGIG (reference sequence). V lost 0 bases and J 7 bases, leaving 7 bases between the germline ends. This CDR3 contains 12 residues. The CDR3 protein is CAWSVEGQPQHF. CDR3 sequence (DNA): TGTGCCTGGAGTGTAGAAGGGCAGCCCCAGCATTTT.

A remark on this clonotype: It may be a read error: a sequence one base away is much more abundant. The rearrangement joins TRBV10-3 to TRBJ2-4; D gene uncertain. Between the trimmed V and J ends, which lost 10 bases and 15 bases, there was a span of 13 bases. CDR1 is ENHRY and CDR2 is SYGVKD in the germline V gene. This CDR3 has 9 residues. The CDR3 sequence is CATPPDGYF. The CDR3 coding sequence is TGTGCCACACCCCCGGATGGGTACTTC.

This clonotype has more than one count but fewer than ten. Compared with germline, one end of the junction differs, possibly owing to a read error. The genes are TRBV12-3 or TRBV12-4 and TRBJ2-7; 11 bases are shared with TRBD2. This CDR3 is 14 amino acids long. In DNA form, the CDR3 reads TGTGCCAGCAGTCTAGCTAGCGGGAGGTACGAGCAGTACTTC. It is translated as CASSLASGRYEQYF.

The chain couples TRBV15 to TRBJ2-7; D remains ambiguous. Trimming stripped 8 bases from V and 0 bases from J, with 11 bases between. CDR1 and CDR2 from the germline V gene are LNHNV and YYDKDF (reference sequence). The CDR3 totals 13 residues. The CDR3 loop reads CATGSLSSYEQYF. In DNA form, the CDR3 reads TGTGCCACCGGAAGCTTGAGCTCCTACGAGCAGTACTTC.

This clonotype was recorded at least ten times. V and J are TRBV7-9 and TRBJ1-5; 10 bases map to TRBD1. CDR1 and CDR2 (germline): SEHNR, FQNEAQ (reference sequence). The CDR3 has 15 amino acids. V was pared by 5 bases and J by 5 bases, with 6 bases of the junction left unmatched. CDR3 sequence reads: CASSLGDRGHQPQHF. The CDR3 coding sequence is TGTGCCAGCAGCCTCGGGGACAGGGGACATCAGCCCCAGCATTTT.

J is TRBJ2-5 and V is TRBV10-1, with 8 bases lining up with TRBD1. Germline CDR1 WNHNN, CDR2 SYGVQD (reference sequence). V shed 0 bases and J 11 bases; nucleotides not matched to a gene: 8. The CDR3 spans 14 residues. CDR3 sequence reads: CASSESGRGREQYF. As DNA, the CDR3 is TGCGCCAGCAGTGAGTCCGGCAGGGGGCGAGAGCAGTACTTC.

This chain connects TRBV5-1 to TRBJ2-7; D call uncertain. The CDR3 is made up of 15 amino acids. V lost 0 bases and J lost 5, with 15 bases in between. Germline V lookup: CDR1 SGHRS, CDR2 YFSETQ. Here the CDR3 reads CASSLAAHLRNEQYF. In DNA, the CDR3 is TGCGCCAGCAGCTTGGCCGCCCACCTCCGCAACGAGCAGTACTTC.

This clonotype was observed at least ten times. In DNA form, the CDR3 reads TGCAGTGCTAGAGTCGAGACCCAGTACTTC. Translated: CSARVETQYF. The V and J genes are TRBV20-1 and TRBJ2-5, with D hard to call. The V and J ends lost 1 base and 5 bases respectively, with 2 bases between them. The germline CDR1 and CDR2 sequences are DFQATT and SNEGSKA (reference sequence). The CDR3 sequence is 10 residues long.

This clonotype turned up a few times. The rearrangement joins TRBV30 to TRBJ1-1; D not certain. V was clipped by 3 bases and J by 3 bases, with 2 bases between them. Germline CDR1 reads GTSNPN; CDR2 reads SVGIG (reference sequence). The length of the CDR3 is 10 residues. The CDR3 loop is CAWRYTEAFF. The CDR3 bases are TGTGCCTGGAGGTACACTGAAGCTTTCTTT.

This clonotype was counted a single time. The rearrangement uses TRBV11-2 and TRBJ2-3, with 9 bases that match TRBD1. The CDR3 runs 15 residues. Germline loops: CDR1 SGHAT, CDR2 FQNNGV. Losses at the gene ends were 5 bases for V and 4 bases for J; bases not matched to a gene: 7. In nucleotides, the CDR3 is TGTGCCAGCAGCCAGAACACAGGGGGCTCAGATACGCAGTATTTT. It specifies CASSQNTGGSDTQYF.

The CDR3 is CASSEAGGPGEQFF. CDR3 nucleotide sequence: TGTGCCAGCAGTGAAGCGGGAGGGCCAGGTGAGCAGTTCTTC. The V call is TRBV2, the J call TRBJ2-1, with 7 bases lining up with TRBD2. Germline CDR1 is SNHLY and CDR2 is FYNNEI. V trimming: 0 bases; J trimming: 9 bases; junction bases outside the gene matches: 5. The CDR3 contains 14 residues.

The V gene is TRBV20-1, the J gene TRBJ2-2; D is possibly TRBD2 (5 bases). This CDR3 has 14 amino acids. Trimming cost V 0 bases and J 5 bases, with 10 bases left between them. CDR1 and CDR2 (germline): DFQATT, SNEGSKA (reference sequence). CDR3 sequence (DNA): TGCAGTGCTAGAGAGGGTGGAGGAACCGGGGAGCTGTTTTTT. Translation: CSAREGGGTGELFF.

This clonotype appeared a few times. The chain uses TRBV20-1 and TRBJ2-7; TRBD2 matches 8 bases. V shed 3 bases, J shed 2 bases, and the junction held 6 bases outside the gene matches. Germline V gene sequence: CDR1 DFQATT, CDR2 SNEGSKA (reference sequence). This CDR3 is 14 amino acids long. CDR3 sequence reads: CSASRVSGTYEQYF. Here the CDR3 DNA reads TGCAGTGCTAGTAGGGTTAGCGGGACCTACGAGCAGTACTTC.

This clonotype was observed a single time. This chain joins TRBV5-6 and TRBJ2-1; 8 bases fit TRBD2. Germline V gene lookup returns CDR1 SGHDT and CDR2 YYEEEE. V shed 0 bases, J shed 4 bases, and the junction held 6 bases outside the gene matches. This CDR3 comprises 16 residues. This CDR3 is CASSLGAGAIYNEQFF. The CDR3 nucleotides read TGTGCCAGCAGCTTGGGAGCGGGGGCTATTTACAATGAGCAGTTCTTC.

V is TRBV6-5 and J is TRBJ2-7, with no clear D. The CDR3 sequence is 14 residues long. The ends were cut back, 4 bases at V and 3 bases at J, with 13 bases in the middle. Germline V gene sequence: CDR1 MNHEY, CDR2 SVGAGI. The CDR3 sequence: CASSSVSNGYEQYF. CDR3 nucleotide sequence: TGTGCCAGCAGTTCGGTTAGCAATGGCTACGAGCAGTACTTC.

This clonotype was seen a few times. This rearrangement joins TRBV15 to TRBJ1-6; no firm D call. This CDR3 has 15 residues. The V gene lost 0 bases and the J gene lost 9 bases, with 12 bases spanning the gap. Germline CDR1 is LNHNV and CDR2 is YYDKDF (reference sequence). For the CDR3, the DNA is TGTGCCACCAGCAGAGATACTGGGTTGACTTCACCCCTCCACTTT. The encoded protein is CATSRDTGLTSPLHF.

The chain is built from TRBV11-3 and TRBJ1-1; D call uncertain. Trimming pared 3 bases from V and 4 bases from J, leaving 9 bases between. Germline V gene data show CDR1 as SGHNT and CDR2 as YENEEA. There are 13 residues in the CDR3. CDR3 region: CASSLERITEAFF. CDR3 in DNA: TGTGCCAGCAGCTTGGAAAGGATCACTGAAGCTTTCTTT.

Ten or more counts support this clonotype. The chain has TRBV10-3 and TRBJ1-1, with 11 bases fitting TRBD1. The CDR3 has 17 residues. Trimming cost V 2 bases and J 2 bases; bases outside gene matches: 7. Per germline, CDR1 ENHRY and CDR2 SYGVKD. For the CDR3, the DNA is TGTGCCATCAGTGAGCTCCCGGACAGGGGGCTCAACACTGAAGCTTTCTTT. This sequence encodes CAISELPDRGLNTEAFF.

The chain carries TRBV10-3 and TRBJ1-2; 7 nucleotides align to TRBD1. In germline, CDR1 is ENHRY, CDR2 SYGVKD. CDR3 length: 14 residues. Losses at the gene ends were 0 bases for V and 8 bases for J; bases not matched to a gene: 6. As DNA, the CDR3 is TGTGCCATCAGTGAGTCGACAGGGTTCTGGGGCTACACCTTC. This gives the protein CAISESTGFWGYTF.